These 14 T cell receptor beta chains originate from one sample sequenced in a study of shared clonotypes between healthy human individuals. Only in-frame clones appear in the TCRdb table, and some are missing; sequencing was by immunoSEQ multiplex PCR. The data contain 980,000 or so clones, about 80% of them seen just once; the ten biggest clones take up about 1.5%. Sample: memory CD4+ T cells sorted from blood. Subset given: CD45RA-negative fraction. These receptors were collected from a man between 18 and 35 years old in good health.

This clone was detected only once. The chain joins TRBV30 to TRBJ2-2; D call uncertain. CDR3 length: 13 residues. Trimming removed 2 bases at V and 6 bases at J, with 10 bases between. The germline V gene has CDR1 GTSNPN and CDR2 SVGIG (reference sequence). CDR3 sequence: CAWSNGVAGELFF. CDR3 DNA sequence: TGTGCCTGGAGTAACGGAGTAGCCGGGGAGCTGTTTTTT.

The gene calls are TRBV4-1 and TRBJ1-4; perhaps TRBD1 as D (6 bases). V gave up 0 bases and J gave up 1 base, with 12 bases separating them. Germline V lookup: CDR1 MGHRA, CDR2 YSYEKL. The CDR3 extends over 17 amino acids. The CDR3 region is CASSQDYRRGTNEKLFF. The CDR3 nucleotides are TGCGCCAGCAGCCAAGATTATCGCAGGGGAACTAATGAAAAACTGTTTTTT.

This chain connects TRBV7-2 to TRBJ1-6, with no clear D. Trimming removed 5 bases at V and 8 bases at J, with 7 bases between. In germline, CDR1 is SGHTA, CDR2 FQGNSA. This CDR3 comprises 12 residues. The CDR3 is CASSLTHSPLHF. CDR3 nucleotides: TGTGCCAGCAGCCTGACTCATTCACCCCTCCACTTT.

The chain combines TRBV5-4 with TRBJ2-7; the match to TRBD1 covers 7 bases. CDR1 is SGHNT, CDR2 YYREEE, per germline (reference sequence). After removal of 4 bases from V and 0 bases from J, the junction contained 7 bases not matched to a gene. There are 15 residues in the CDR3. DNA for the CDR3: TGTGCCAGCAGCCGAGACAGGGTCGGCTCCTACGAGCAGTACTTC. Encoded protein: CASSRDRVGSYEQYF.

The chain recombines TRBV15 with TRBJ2-2; TRBD2 matches 14 bases. The CDR3 loop spans 18 amino acids. The junction had 7 bases not matched to a gene; V was cut back by 3 bases and J by 4 bases. Germline CDR1 LNHNV, CDR2 YYDKDF (reference sequence). The CDR3 region has the DNA TGTGCCACCAGCAGCGGGACTAGCGGGAGTCTTGGCACCGGGGAGCTGTTTTTT. Translated, it gives CATSSGTSGSLGTGELFF.

The chain is built from TRBV6-5 and TRBJ2-4, with D perhaps TRBD1 (5 bases). CDR1 is MNHEY, CDR2 SVGAGI, per germline. With 0 bases removed from V and 0 bases from J, the gap between germline ends came to 9 bases. The CDR3 sequence is 16 residues long. The CDR3 DNA is TGTGCCAGCAGTTACTCAGGGGCGAGAGCCAAAAACATTCAGTACTTC. It specifies CASSYSGARAKNIQYF.

This rearrangement joins TRBV25-1 to TRBJ1-1, with no clear D. Germline loops: CDR1 MGHDK, CDR2 SYGVNS. V was pared by 4 bases and J by 7 bases, with 13 bases between. The CDR3 is 13 amino acids. CDR3 coding DNA: TGTGCCAGCAGTGCGTCGGTGACGAATGAAGCTTTCTTT. Translating it yields CASSASVTNEAFF. Variable domain in full (rest from reference TRBV25-1 and TRBJ1-1): EADIYQTPRYLVIGTGKKITLECSQTMGHDKMYWYQQDPGMELHLIHYSYGVNSTEKGDLSSESTVSRIRTEHFPLTLESARPSHTSQYLCASSASVTNEAFFGQGTRLTVV.

The rearrangement uses TRBV18 and TRBJ1-1; D might be TRBD1 (5 bases). This CDR3 has 16 amino acids. Germline assignment: CDR1 KGHSH and CDR2 LQKENI. V was trimmed by 5 bases and J by 1 base, leaving 17 bases between them. Written as DNA, the CDR3 is TGTGCCAGCTCATCCAGGGCCCCTTCTCCGAACACTGAAGCTTTCTTT. Translated, it gives CASSSRAPSPNTEAFF.

The chain employs TRBV28 and TRBJ1-2; 12 bases are a match to TRBD1. This CDR3 comprises 15 residues. Germline loops: CDR1 MDHEN, CDR2 SYDVKM. J lost 7 bases, V lost 3 bases, and 6 bases had no gene match. The CDR3 DNA reads TGTGCCAGCAGTTTTCGAAGGGACAGGGGGCTTGGCTACACCTTC. The encoded protein is CASSFRRDRGLGYTF.

This chain links TRBV7-9 with TRBJ1-3; D remains unclear. The ends were cut back, 5 bases at V and 3 bases at J, with 11 bases in the middle. Germline CDR1 SEHNR, CDR2 FQNEAQ (reference sequence). The CDR3 loop spans 14 amino acids. The CDR3 sequence: CASSGELGGNTIYF. DNA for the CDR3: TGTGCCAGCAGCGGCGAGCTAGGTGGAAACACCATATATTTT.

The CDR3 coding sequence is TGCGCCAGCAGTGAGTCGACAGGACAGGGGCTCTATGGCTACACCTTC. The encoded protein is CASSESTGQGLYGYTF. The chain joins TRBV10-2 to TRBJ1-2; 9 nucleotides match TRBD1. The CDR3 runs to 16 residues. Germline V gives CDR1 WSHSY, CDR2 SAAADI. Losses at the gene ends were 0 bases for V and 4 bases for J; bases not matched to a gene: 6.

V and J are TRBV5-8 and TRBJ1-5; TRBD1 agrees at 7 bases. Germline CDR1 SGHTS, CDR2 YDEGEE. J was trimmed by 5 bases and V by 3 bases; bases with no gene match: 8. The CDR3 is 15 amino acids. CDR3 sequence: CASSSGQVQDQPQHF. The DNA of the CDR3 is TGTGCCAGCAGCTCTGGACAGGTACAGGATCAGCCCCAGCATTTT.

This clone was found a few times. V usage is TRBV7-2 and J usage is TRBJ2-7; D gene ambiguous. The V gene's germline CDR1 is SGHTA and CDR2 FQGNSA. CDR3 length: 13 amino acids. With 3 bases removed from V and 3 bases from J, the gap between germline ends came to 9 bases. CDR3 region: CASSFSLFYEQYF. CDR3 sequence (DNA): TGTGCCAGCAGCTTCAGTTTATTCTACGAGCAGTACTTC.

This clone was seen a few times. Other nucleotide sequences in the sample specify the same CDR3. This chain joins TRBV30 and TRBJ1-1; D is undetermined. V was shortened by 0 bases and J by 1 base, with 6 bases between the two germline ends. The germline V gene has CDR1 GTSNPN and CDR2 SVGIG (reference sequence). CDR3 size: 13 residues. CDR3 DNA sequence: TGTGCCTGGAGTGTACGGAGGAACACTGAAGCTTTCTTT. Protein product: CAWSVRRNTEAFF.